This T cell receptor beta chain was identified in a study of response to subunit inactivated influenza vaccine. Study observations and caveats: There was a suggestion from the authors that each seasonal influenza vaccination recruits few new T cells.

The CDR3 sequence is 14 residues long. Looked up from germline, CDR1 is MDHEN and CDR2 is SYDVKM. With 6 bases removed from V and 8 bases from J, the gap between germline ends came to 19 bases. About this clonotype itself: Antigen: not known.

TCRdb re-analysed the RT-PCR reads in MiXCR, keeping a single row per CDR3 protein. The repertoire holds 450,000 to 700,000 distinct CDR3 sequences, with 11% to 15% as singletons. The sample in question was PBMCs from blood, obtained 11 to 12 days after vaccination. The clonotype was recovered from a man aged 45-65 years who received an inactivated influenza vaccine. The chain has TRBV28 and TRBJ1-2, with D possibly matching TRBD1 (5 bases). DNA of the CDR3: TGTGCCAGCAGCCTCGGGGACCCTGCGGGGGGCTACACCTTC. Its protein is CASSLGDPAGGYTF.